These 3 T cell receptor beta chains were sequenced from one sample in a study of monozygotic twins with inflammatory bowel disease. TCRdb derives one entry per CDR3 protein from the 5' RACE reads, leaving out DNA. The listing contains about 440,000 distinct CDR3 sequences. Sequencing was done on a sample of blood. The receptors were sampled from a human donor with ulcerative colitis or Crohn's disease, or a healthy co-twin of an affected twin (not recorded which).

The chain has TRBV5-1 and TRBJ2-5; TCRdb's D call, TRBD1, is unchecked because there is no DNA. This CDR3 is built from 14 residues. Germline CDR1 reads SGHRS; CDR2 reads YFSETQ. The CDR3 loop is CASSLRTGEETQYF.

The chain is built from TRBV5-1 and TRBJ1-6; TCRdb lists TRBD1, though no DNA is available to test this call. The germline gives CDR1 SGHRS, CDR2 YFSETQ. This CDR3 is built from 15 residues. CDR3 protein: CASSLREAPGSPLHF.

The chain combines TRBV20-1 with TRBJ2-2; with no DNA, the TCRdb D assignment of TRBD1 cannot be verified. Looked up from germline, CDR1 is DFQATT and CDR2 is SNEGSKA (reference sequence). This CDR3 is built from 13 residues. The CDR3 spells CSAPGRNTGELFF.